This T cell receptor beta chain was captured by sequencing in a study of early T cells in non-severe SARS-CoV-2 infection. At the level of the study: Unpaired chains resulted from sequencing bulk RNA of unsorted whole blood.

Germline V gene data show CDR1 as SNHLY and CDR2 as FYNNEI. The V and J ends lost 7 bases and 2 bases, in that order; junction bases with no gene match: 6. The CDR3 spans 14 residues. Attachment of unique molecular identifiers was made to individual cDNA molecules. One entry per CDR3 protein results from TCRdb running MiXCR on the 5' RACE reads. The top ten clones hold roughly 22% of a sample with approximately 30,000 distinct CDR3 sequences, roughly 6% of them seen once. General study results and limits: The study's VDJdb matching favored anti-spike CD8 responses and missed private and CD4 specificities.

This clonotype appeared many times. Its specificity is unknown. This clonotype was obtained from an adult who was a healthcare worker with PCR-confirmed SARS-CoV-2 infection or an uninfected control (not recorded which). Sequencing was performed on whole blood. The chain employs TRBV2 and TRBJ2-5; 8 bases are shared with TRBD2. For the CDR3, the DNA is TGTGCCAGCAAGCGGGAGAGTGGGCAAGAGACCCAGTACTTC. Protein product: CASKRESGQETQYF.